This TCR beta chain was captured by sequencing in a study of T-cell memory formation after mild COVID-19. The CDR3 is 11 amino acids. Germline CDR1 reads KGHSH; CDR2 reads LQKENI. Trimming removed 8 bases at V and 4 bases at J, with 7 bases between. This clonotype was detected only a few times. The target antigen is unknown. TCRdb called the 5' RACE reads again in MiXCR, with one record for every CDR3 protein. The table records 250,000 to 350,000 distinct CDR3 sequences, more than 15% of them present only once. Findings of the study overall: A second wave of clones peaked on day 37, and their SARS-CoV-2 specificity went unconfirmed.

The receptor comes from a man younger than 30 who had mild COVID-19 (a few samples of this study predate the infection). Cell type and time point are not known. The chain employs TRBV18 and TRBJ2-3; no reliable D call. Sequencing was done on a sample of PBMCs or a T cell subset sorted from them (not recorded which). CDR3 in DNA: TGTGCCAGCGCTCGGGCAGATACGCAGTATTTT. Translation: CASARADTQYF.